These 24 T cell receptor beta chains share one sample of origin, sequenced in a study of cytomegalovirus exposure and HLA in healthy donors. 60 Vbeta and 13 Jbeta primers were used in PCR. Assay used: immunoSEQ multiplex PCR; TCRdb lists only in-frame clones, some missing. The sample contains 85,000 to 130,000 clones, 75% to 85% of which appear only once. The sequencing input was PBMCs. The receptors originated from a woman aged 50 to 60 in good health and CMV-seropositive.

This clone has just one count. V gene TRBV21-1 combines with J gene TRBJ1-1; no DNA check was done on the table's D call, TRBD1. TRBV21-1 is recorded as a pseudogene. The CDR3 length is 15 residues. The CDR3 DNA is TGTGCCAGCAGGCACTCAGACAGGGCGAACACTGAAGCTTTCTTT. This encodes CASRHSDRANTEAFF.

Note on this clone: Other DNA sequences of this sample code for an identical CDR3. This chain connects TRBV5-1 to TRBJ1-5, with a weak D call TRBD1 (5 bases). Germline V gives CDR1 SGHRS, CDR2 YFSETQ. This CDR3 contains 15 residues. V was clipped by 0 bases and J by 3 bases, with 10 bases between them. The DNA of the CDR3 is TGCGCCAGCAGCTTGGAAGGGGTTGACAATCAGCCCCAGCATTTT. This translates into CASSLEGVDNQPQHF.

This chain joins TRBV5-1 and TRBJ1-1; TRBD1 might be the D (5 bases). V was pared by 1 base and J by 3 bases, with 13 bases between. CDR1 is SGHRS, CDR2 YFSETQ, per germline. CDR3 length: 15 residues. The CDR3 loop reads CASSLQGGAYTEAFF. For the CDR3, the DNA is TGCGCCAGCAGCTTGCAGGGAGGGGCCTACACTGAAGCTTTCTTT.

The genes are TRBV4-1 and TRBJ1-2; maybe TRBD1 (5 bases). Per germline, CDR1 MGHRA and CDR2 YSYEKL. This CDR3 is built from 12 residues. With 1 base removed from V and 6 bases from J, the gap between germline ends came to 6 bases. The chain's CDR3 is CASSQATDGYTF. In DNA, the CDR3 is TGCGCCAGCAGCCAAGCGACAGATGGCTACACCTTC.

The rearrangement links TRBV2 to TRBJ1-5; 8 bases match TRBD1. The CDR3 length is 19 residues. Germline V lookup: CDR1 SNHLY, CDR2 FYNNEI. Trimming at V came to 3 bases and at J to 4 bases, leaving 17 bases not matched to a gene. The CDR3 is CASSDYRRTGLMGNQPQHF. The CDR3 nucleotides read TGTGCCAGCAGTGATTATAGGAGGACAGGGCTAATGGGGAATCAGCCCCAGCATTTT.

V usage is TRBV10-3 and J usage is TRBJ1-3, with D possibly TRBD1 on 5 matching bases. The CDR3 extends over 14 amino acids. The germline V and J ends were trimmed by 2 bases and 8 bases, with 13 bases remaining between them. The germline V gene encodes CDR1 ENHRY and CDR2 SYGVKD. The chain's CDR3 is CAISEKGSGDTIYF. CDR3 nucleotide sequence: TGTGCCATCAGTGAGAAGGGGTCGGGGGACACCATATATTTT.

The chain uses TRBV30 and TRBJ2-5, with D unclear. Germline V gives CDR1 GTSNPN, CDR2 SVGIG (reference sequence). V lost 3 bases and J 7 bases, leaving 6 bases between the germline ends. The CDR3 extends over 10 amino acids. The CDR3 DNA reads as TGTGCCTGGAGCGGTGGGACCCAGTACTTC. Protein sequence: CAWSGGTQYF.

J is TRBJ1-5 and V is TRBV7-2; the D gene is possibly TRBD1 (6 bases). Per the germline V gene, CDR1 is SGHTA and CDR2 is FQGNSA. The CDR3 covers 14 residues. The germline V and J ends were trimmed by 6 bases and 5 bases, with 14 bases remaining between them. CDR3 coding DNA: TGTGCCAGCAGGACCCCCAGGGGCGATCAGCCCCAGCATTTT. This encodes CASRTPRGDQPQHF.

This clone has a handful of counts. Distinct nucleotide sequences in the sample also encode this CDR3. The chain employs TRBV5-1 and TRBJ1-5; maybe TRBD1 (6 bases). Germline V lookup: CDR1 SGHRS, CDR2 YFSETQ. V lost 0 bases to trimming and J lost 3 bases, with 10 bases between them. CDR3 length equals 15 residues. The CDR3 is CASSLEGVDNQPQHF. In nucleotides, the CDR3 is TGCGCCAGCAGCTTGGAGGGGGTTGACAATCAGCCCCAGCATTTT.

The V and J genes are TRBV27 and TRBJ1-4, with TRBD1 identical over 8 bases. V trimming: 4 bases; J trimming: 8 bases; junction bases outside the gene matches: 6. CDR1 MNHEY and CDR2 SMNVEV come from the germline V gene (reference sequence). This CDR3 is 14 amino acids long. The CDR3 loop is CASSSQGGREKLFF. In DNA, the CDR3 is TGTGCCAGCAGTTCACAGGGGGGACGCGAAAAACTGTTTTTT. Full variable domain (missing parts from reference TRBV27 and TRBJ1-4): EAQVTQNPRYLITVTGKKLTVTCSQNMNHEYMSWYRQDPGLGLRQIYYSMNVEVTDKGDVPEGYKVSRKEKRNFPLILESPSPNQTSLYFCASSSQGGREKLFFGSGTQLSVL.

This chain joins TRBV7-9 and TRBJ2-3, with 7 bases lining up with TRBD1. The CDR3 is made up of 16 amino acids. Trimming at V came to 5 bases and at J to 2 bases, leaving 10 bases not matched to a gene. CDR1 and CDR2 from the germline V gene are SEHNR and FQNEAQ (reference sequence). The CDR3 reads CASSRTGDRFTDTQYF. CDR3 sequence (DNA): TGTGCCAGCAGCCGCACAGGGGATAGGTTCACAGATACGCAGTATTTT.

This rearrangement joins TRBV5-1 to TRBJ2-1; 10 bases fit TRBD2. V shed 7 bases and J 2 bases; nucleotides not matched to a gene: 18. The CDR3 is made up of 19 amino acids. The V gene's germline CDR1 is SGHRS and CDR2 YFSETQ. CDR3 DNA sequence: TGCGCCAGCGGTGTCTCCACCCTTATAGCGGGAGGAACCTACAATGAGCAGTTCTTC. This gives the protein CASGVSTLIAGGTYNEQFF.

The V gene is TRBV19, the J gene TRBJ1-5; D is undetermined. The V and J ends lost 6 bases and 0 bases respectively, with 12 bases between them. CDR1 LNHDA and CDR2 SQIVND come from the germline V gene (reference sequence). This CDR3 has 15 residues. The CDR3 sequence: CASRVRHLSNQPQHF. CDR3 DNA sequence: TGTGCCAGTAGGGTGAGGCACCTTAGCAATCAGCCCCAGCATTTT.

This clone appeared a single time. One junction end does not reproduce the germline sequence, and a read error may be involved. The chain combines TRBV7-9 with TRBJ2-1, with 9 positions matching TRBD1. The CDR3 totals 14 residues. In germline, CDR1 is SEHNR, CDR2 FQNEAQ (reference sequence). The CDR3 sequence is CASSQDRGQDEQLF. In nucleotides, the CDR3 is TGTGCCAGCAGCCAGGACAGGGGTCAGGATGAGCAGCTCTTC.

The J gene is TRBJ2-1, the V gene TRBV7-8; 7 bases fit TRBD2. CDR3 size: 15 residues. The V and J ends lost 7 bases and 10 bases, in that order; junction bases with no gene match: 16. The germline V gene encodes CDR1 SGHVS and CDR2 FQNEAQ. This chain's CDR3 is CASNPLGEGLGEQFF. The CDR3 DNA reads TGTGCCAGCAACCCCCTAGGGGAGGGCCTCGGGGAGCAGTTCTTC.

The chain uses TRBV5-1 and TRBJ1-1; 7 nucleotides line up with TRBD1. The V segment lost 3 bases and the J segment 0 bases; nucleotides outside the gene matches: 11. Germline CDR1 is SGHRS and CDR2 is YFSETQ. This CDR3 is 17 amino acids long. CDR3 sequence: CASSSRASGTVNTEAFF. The DNA of the CDR3 is TGCGCCAGCAGCTCCCGGGCCTCCGGGACAGTGAACACTGAAGCTTTCTTT. Based on the CDR3 plus reference TRBV5-1 and TRBJ1-1, the full variable domain is KAGVTQTPRYLIKTRGQQVTLSCSPISGHRSVSWYQQTPGQGLQFLFEYFSETQRNKGNFPGRFSGRQFSNSRSEMNVSTLELGDSALYLCASSSRASGTVNTEAFFGQGTRLTVV.

The gene calls are TRBV5-1 and TRBJ1-1, with a weak D call TRBD1 (5 bases). Germline CDR1 reads SGHRS; CDR2 reads YFSETQ. V was cut by 2 bases and J by 0 bases, with 8 bases left in between. The CDR3 length is 14 residues. CDR3 sequence reads: CASSLDSLNTEAFF. Here the CDR3 DNA reads TGCGCCAGCAGCTTAGACAGCCTGAACACTGAAGCTTTCTTT.

This sequence joins TRBV5-1 and TRBJ1-1, with a tentative D call TRBD1 (5 bases). This CDR3 comprises 14 residues. Per germline, CDR1 SGHRS and CDR2 YFSETQ. The ends were cut back, 0 bases at V and 6 bases at J, with 12 bases in the middle. The CDR3 loop reads CASSLGGGVAEAFF. The CDR3 bases are TGCGCCAGCAGCTTGGGGGGGGGTGTGGCTGAAGCTTTCTTT.

This chain connects TRBV10-2 to TRBJ1-2; no reliable D call. Germline-derived CDR1 and CDR2 are WSHSY and SAAADI. Trimming took 8 bases from V and 3 from J, leaving 13 bases between them. The CDR3 length is 13 residues. CDR3 region: CASAPLGDYGYTF. As DNA, the CDR3 is TGCGCCAGCGCTCCTTTGGGCGACTATGGCTACACCTTC.

The chain joins TRBV18 to TRBJ1-1, with D maybe TRBD1 (5 bases). The CDR3 is 18 amino acids. CDR1 KGHSH and CDR2 LQKENI come from the germline V gene. V dropped 0 bases and J dropped 0 bases, with 17 bases sitting between them. CDR3 sequence: CASSPPGQGGKMNTEAFF. The CDR3 coding sequence is TGTGCCAGCTCACCACCGGGGCAGGGCGGAAAGATGAACACTGAAGCTTTCTTT.

J is TRBJ2-1 and V is TRBV2; TRBD1 might be the D (6 bases). This CDR3 contains 12 residues. Germline V gene data show CDR1 as SNHLY and CDR2 as FYNNEI. The germline V and J ends were trimmed by 8 bases and 9 bases, with 14 bases remaining between them. The CDR3 region is CASGHRVIEQFF. The CDR3 DNA follows: TGTGCCAGCGGACACAGGGTGATTGAGCAGTTCTTC.

This chain uses TRBV9 with TRBJ2-7, with a possible D match to TRBD1 (5 bases). Germline V gene data show CDR1 as SGDLS and CDR2 as YYNGEE. Trimming pared 4 bases from V and 0 bases from J, leaving 14 bases between. The CDR3 sequence is 15 residues long. This CDR3 reads CASSLDPQGSYEQYF. In nucleotides, the CDR3 is TGTGCCAGCAGCTTGGACCCCCAGGGCTCCTACGAGCAGTACTTC.

The V call is TRBV6-1, the J call TRBJ2-7; 8 bases line up with TRBD2. Germline V gives CDR1 MNHNS, CDR2 SASEGT. Trimming took 3 bases from V and 4 from J; bases not matched to a gene: 17. The CDR3 contains 18 residues. CDR3 residues: CASSDTTGPAGARYEQYF. The CDR3 nucleotides are TGTGCCAGCAGTGATACCACCGGTCCAGCGGGAGCAAGGTACGAGCAGTACTTC.

V is TRBV6-1 and J is TRBJ1-1, with TRBD1 matching 9 bases. V lost 3 bases to trimming and J lost 4 bases; unmatched junction nucleotides: 9. The CDR3 sequence is 16 residues long. Germline assignment: CDR1 MNHNS and CDR2 SASEGT. The CDR3 loop reads CASSDRQGVGGTEAFF. The CDR3 bases are TGTGCCAGCAGTGATCGACAGGGGGTAGGAGGCACTGAAGCTTTCTTT.